This T cell receptor beta chain was sequenced in a study of CD8+CD57+ T cells in acquired aplastic anemia. Overall study findings and caveats: About 30 CD8+ CDR3 sequences occurred in both the patients and the controls.

The template for TCR beta VDJ and CDR3 sequence profiling was genomic DNA. TCRdb processed the reads anew with MiXCR; each CDR3 protein has one entry. This sample has roughly 260,000 distinct CDR3 sequences, with approximately 50% found just once. Concerning this clonotype: What it binds is unknown.

The germline V gene encodes CDR1 DFQATT and CDR2 SNEGSKA (reference sequence). There are 13 residues in the CDR3. All sequencing subjects had displayed CD8+CD57+ cell expansion on flow cytometry. This TCR derives from a human donor with aplastic anemia. The sequencing sample was made of sorted CD4+, CD8+, or CD8+CD57+ T cells (not recorded which) from PBMCs. The chain employs TRBV20-1 and TRBJ2-5; 7 nucleotides match TRBD2. CDR3 region: CSARGSLGETQYF. CDR3 bases: TGCAGCGCTCGCGGGAGTCTCGGCGAGACCCAGTACTTC.